This TCR beta chain stems from a study of blood T cell repertoires in COVID-19. Study-level information: Both acute and convalescent COVID-19 samples were obtained from the United States, Italy and Spain.

Authors' methods: Cell counts per sample came from amplifying reference gene primers. Profiled with immunoSEQ multiplex PCR; TCRdb holds only in-frame clones, not every one. That table is the source of V, J and clone size, and D and trimming were worked out from the DNA. This repertoire shows 100,000 to 150,000 clones, roughly 88% found once; its top ten account for around 10%. CDR1 and CDR2 from the germline V gene are SGHAT and FQNNGV. The CDR3 is made up of 12 amino acids. V was clipped by 4 bases and J by 8 bases, with 10 bases between them. The sample consisted of peripheral blood. The TCR sequence derives from a man in his fifties or sixties with acute or convalescent COVID-19. The rearrangement joins TRBV11-2 to TRBJ2-3, with D tentatively TRBD1 (5 bases). In nucleotides, the CDR3 is TGTGCCAGCAGCTCCTTTCAGGGTACGCAGTATTTT. It translates to CASSSFQGTQYF.